This TCR beta chain originates from a study of T cell changes during pregnancy in multiple sclerosis. Sequenced by immunoSEQ multiplex PCR; TCRdb stores in-frame clones only, minus some. Of some 40,000 clones detected, about 90% appear once; the ten largest clones hold approximately 0.8%. This CDR3 is 15 amino acids long. V gave up 2 bases and J gave up 5 bases, with 12 bases separating them. Germline CDR1 MNHNS, CDR2 SASEGT. The material was CD4+ T cells from peripheral blood mononuclear cells, obtained in the third trimester of pregnancy. The chain joins TRBV6-1 to TRBJ2-2; tentatively, D is TRBD2 (6 bases). The receptor comes from a female donor with multiple sclerosis, enrolled in a pregnancy study. The CDR3 sequence is CASSEMTGVTGELFF. CDR3 DNA: TGTGCCAGCAGTGAAATGACGGGAGTAACCGGGGAGCTGTTTTTT.